The 29 T cell receptor beta chains below come from one sample, sequenced in a study of T-cell reconstitution after alpha-beta-depleted transplantation in children. Molecular barcoding with unique molecular identifiers was used for the TCRbeta library. Using its own MiXCR run on the PCR reads, TCRdb lists one record per CDR3 protein. The sample has approximately 350,000 distinct CDR3 sequences, about 16% seen once. Sequenced material: PBMCs, mostly from graft donor cells, taken 360 days after TCRalphabeta/CD19-depleted stem cell transplant. These TCRs come from a male patient between 2 and 9 years old who had a stem cell transplant for acute lymphoblastic leukemia, so the T cells may come from the graft donor.

The table lists this clonotype with many counts. This rearrangement joins TRBV12-3 or TRBV12-4 to TRBJ2-1; 12 bases line up with TRBD2. V was pared by 3 bases and J by 3 bases, with 3 bases of the junction left unmatched. CDR3 size: 16 residues. The CDR3 nucleotides read TGTGCCAGCAGTTTCCGACTAGCGGGAGTCTACAATGAGCAGTTCTTC. Protein sequence: CASSFRLAGVYNEQFF.

The chain couples TRBV28 to TRBJ1-5, with D uncertain. Deletions cut 1 base from V and 7 bases from J, with 8 bases between. This CDR3 comprises 13 residues. Looked up from germline, CDR1 is MDHEN and CDR2 is SYDVKM. Here the CDR3 DNA reads TGTGCCAGCAGTTTATTTACAACCCAGCCCCAGCATTTT. This sequence encodes CASSLFTTQPQHF.

In this sample, this clonotype turned up many times. The chain joins TRBV20-1 to TRBJ1-5, with no clear D. This CDR3 contains 13 residues. Trimming took off 7 bases at V and 7 bases at J, with 17 bases between the two ends. Germline CDR1 reads DFQATT; CDR2 reads SNEGSKA (reference sequence). Written as DNA, the CDR3 is TGCAGTGTCGCGGACGGCCCTAGGCAGCCCCAGCATTTT. Amino acid sequence: CSVADGPRQPQHF.

This clonotype was found many times. The chain joins TRBV29-1 to TRBJ2-7, with 13 bases fitting TRBD2. The V and J ends lost 7 bases and 7 bases, in that order; junction bases with no gene match: 7. The CDR3 is 13 amino acids. The germline gives CDR1 SQVTM, CDR2 ANQGSEA. The DNA for the CDR3 is TGCAGCGGCCGACTAGCGGGAGGTCGTGAGCAGTACTTC. Translation: CSGRLAGGREQYF.

The chain employs TRBV5-1 and TRBJ2-1, with TRBD2 identical over 7 bases. The CDR3 totals 14 residues. V gave up 0 bases and J gave up 10 bases; unmatched junction bases: 7. Germline CDR1 is SGHRS and CDR2 is YFSETQ. The CDR3 DNA sequence: TGCGCCAGCAGCTTGGCCCTTGCCGGGAGGGAGCAGTTCTTC. Protein: CASSLALAGREQFF.

This clonotype has more than one count but fewer than ten. V is TRBV28 and J is TRBJ2-1, with D uncertain. The CDR3 is made up of 12 amino acids. Germline-derived CDR1 and CDR2 are MDHEN and SYDVKM. Between the trimmed V and J ends, which lost 7 bases and 0 bases, there was a span of 4 bases. The CDR3 sequence: CASIDSYNEQFF. In DNA, the CDR3 is TGTGCCAGCATCGACTCCTACAATGAGCAGTTCTTC.

The table lists this clonotype with a few counts. The chain recombines TRBV7-2 with TRBJ1-2; the D is unclear. Between the trimmed V and J ends, which lost 10 bases and 2 bases, there was a span of 11 bases. Germline V gives CDR1 SGHTA, CDR2 FQGNSA. The CDR3 has 12 amino acids. CDR3 nucleotide sequence: TGTGCCATAAACACAGTCAACTATGGCTACACCTTC. Amino acids: CAINTVNYGYTF.

The chain recombines TRBV4-1 with TRBJ2-6; 12 bases map to TRBD2. The CDR3 has 18 amino acids. The germline V gene has CDR1 MGHRA and CDR2 YSYEKL. Trimming at V came to 1 base and at J to 1 base, leaving 2 bases not matched to a gene. As DNA, the CDR3 is TGCGCCAGCAGCCAAGCTGGACTAGCGGGATCTGGGGCCAACGTCCTGACTTTC. This codes for CASSQAGLAGSGANVLTF.

The J gene is TRBJ2-5, the V gene TRBV28; D might be TRBD1 or TRBD2, each matching 6 bases. V was clipped by 1 base and J by 3 bases, with 21 bases between them. The CDR3 extends over 18 amino acids. Germline-derived CDR1 and CDR2 are MDHEN and SYDVKM. CDR3 coding DNA: TGTGCCAGCAGTTTATCAAGCGTATCGGGGGCCGGGGAAGAGACCCAGTACTTC. Its translation: CASSLSSVSGAGEETQYF.

The CDR3: CASTPGAYNEQFF. DNA of the CDR3: TGTGCCAGCACCCCGGGGGCGTACAATGAGCAGTTCTTC. The genes are TRBV7-8 and TRBJ2-1; the D gene could be TRBD1 or TRBD2 (6 bases each). The CDR3 runs 13 residues. Germline V gives CDR1 SGHVS, CDR2 FQNEAQ. V was trimmed by 7 bases and J by 4 bases, leaving 11 bases between them.

V gene TRBV6-1 combines with J gene TRBJ1-6, with D unresolved. Deletions cut 8 bases from V and 6 bases from J, with 14 bases between. Germline V CDR1 and CDR2: MNHNS, SASEGT. The CDR3 sequence is 14 residues long. For the CDR3, the DNA is TGTGCCAGCCGGTTCCAGGCTGGTAATTCACCCCTCCACTTT. It translates to CASRFQAGNSPLHF.

V usage is TRBV4-1 and J usage is TRBJ2-5, with D unresolved. V was shortened by 4 bases and J by 1 base, with 16 bases between the two germline ends. CDR1 and CDR2 from the germline V gene are MGHRA and YSYEKL. This CDR3 spans 16 amino acids. This CDR3 reads CASSPDRTPIQETQYF. Written as DNA, the CDR3 is TGCGCCAGCAGCCCGGACCGAACACCAATCCAAGAGACCCAGTACTTC.

This chain connects TRBV5-1 to TRBJ2-5; D is possibly TRBD1 or TRBD2 (5 bases each). Deletions cut 3 bases from V and 5 bases from J, with 17 bases between. Germline CDR1 is SGHRS and CDR2 is YFSETQ. CDR3 length: 15 residues. CDR3 coding DNA: TGCGCCAGCAGCTCCCCAGGGACCCTTCGGGAGACCCAGTACTTC. The encoded protein is CASSSPGTLRETQYF.

This clonotype was detected ten times or more. The V gene is TRBV29-1, the J gene TRBJ2-1; the D gene is possibly TRBD2 (6 bases). The germline CDR1 and CDR2 sequences are SQVTM and ANQGSEA. The V gene lost 2 bases and the J gene lost 15 bases, with 11 bases spanning the gap. The CDR3 contains 10 residues. The CDR3 coding sequence is TGCAGCGTTGAACGTCAGGGAGGGTTCTTC. Its protein is CSVERQGGFF.

The chain couples TRBV4-3 to TRBJ2-3, with TRBD2 identical over 8 bases. Germline loops: CDR1 LGHNA, CDR2 YSLEER. Trimming at V came to 5 bases and at J to 7 bases, leaving 11 bases not matched to a gene. This CDR3 contains 15 residues. CDR3 nucleotide sequence: TGCGCCAGCAGCGCTCGGACTAGCTCTCCACATACGCAGTATTTT. As protein: CASSARTSSPHTQYF.

This clonotype was observed a handful of times. CDR3 bases: TGTGCCAGCAGCTTGGCCCGGTGGGGCGGGGGAGAGACCCAGTACTTC. Protein product: CASSLARWGGGETQYF. The chain employs TRBV5-6 and TRBJ2-5, with 7 nucleotides matching TRBD2. Germline-derived CDR1 and CDR2 are SGHDT and YYEEEE. The V and J ends lost 0 bases and 4 bases, in that order; junction bases with no gene match: 9. The CDR3 is 16 amino acids.

This clonotype showed up just a few times. The V and J genes are TRBV29-1 and TRBJ2-3; 9 bases match TRBD2. The CDR3 sequence is 19 residues long. Germline CDR1 reads SQVTM; CDR2 reads ANQGSEA. V shed 2 bases, J shed 3 bases, and the junction held 18 bases outside the gene matches. The CDR3 nucleotides read TGCAGCGTTGAAAAGAGCGCGGGAGGGCCCTGGTACGGTACAGATACGCAGTATTTT. It yields the protein CSVEKSAGGPWYGTDTQYF.

This clonotype has a handful of counts. The chain has TRBV30 and TRBJ2-1, with TRBD2 identical over 10 bases. The CDR3 has 14 residues. Germline V CDR1 and CDR2: GTSNPN, SVGIG (reference sequence). The J segment lost 5 bases and the V segment lost 5 bases, leaving 6 bases of the junction unmatched. CDR3 amino acids: CAWQGLAKNNEQFF. For the CDR3, the DNA is TGTGCCTGGCAGGGACTAGCGAAAAACAATGAGCAGTTCTTC.

This clonotype was picked up many times. This sequence joins TRBV10-3 and TRBJ2-1, with TRBD2 matching 10 bases. The CDR3 covers 15 residues. Trimming removed 9 bases from V and 7 bases from J; junction bases left unmatched: 12. CDR1 and CDR2 from the germline V gene are ENHRY and SYGVKD. The CDR3 sequence is CAMPSSGSLRNEQFF. The CDR3 DNA follows: TGTGCCATGCCGTCTAGCGGGAGTCTCAGAAATGAGCAGTTCTTC.

This clonotype was counted a few times. For the CDR3, the DNA is TGCGCCAGCAGCCATCAGGAGGGAGACGATCTCCTTTATCAGCCCCAGCATTTT. It codes for CASSHQEGDDLLYQPQHF. V gene TRBV4-1 combines with J gene TRBJ1-5, with D unresolved. CDR3 length: 18 amino acids. Trimming pared 3 bases from V and 5 bases from J, leaving 23 bases between. Looked up from germline, CDR1 is MGHRA and CDR2 is YSYEKL.

This clonotype showed up just a few times. V and J are TRBV6-5 and TRBJ2-7, with TRBD1 matching 8 bases. Germline V gives CDR1 MNHEY, CDR2 SVGAGI. The V gene end was trimmed by 4 bases and the J gene end by 0 bases; junction bases not matched to a gene: 2. There are 14 residues in the CDR3. DNA for the CDR3: TGTGCCAGCAGTTGGGACAGGTTCTCCTACGAGCAGTACTTC. This translates into CASSWDRFSYEQYF.

This clonotype was found a few times. The gene calls are TRBV7-3 and TRBJ2-1, with 10 bases aligning to TRBD2. The trim removed 0 bases at V and 4 bases at J, leaving 0 bases unmatched. CDR3 length: 15 amino acids. Germline CDR1 reads SGHTA; CDR2 reads FQGTGA. As DNA, the CDR3 is TGTGCCAGCAGCTTAACGGGACTAGCGTACAATGAGCAGTTCTTC. Its translation is CASSLTGLAYNEQFF.

The DNA for the CDR3 is TGTGCCAGCAGGGGGGTGAGGAACACTGAAGCTTTCTTT. Its translation: CASRGVRNTEAFF. The chain links TRBV3-1 to TRBJ1-1, with D tentatively TRBD1 (5 bases). The CDR3 has 13 residues. Germline CDR1 reads LGHDT; CDR2 reads YNNKEL (reference sequence). Trimming pared 6 bases from V and 1 base from J, leaving 9 bases between.

The chain links TRBV5-6 to TRBJ2-2, with 7 nucleotides matching TRBD1. Losses at the gene ends were 4 bases for V and 0 bases for J; bases not matched to a gene: 9. The germline V gene has CDR1 SGHDT and CDR2 YYEEEE. There are 17 residues in the CDR3. The CDR3 bases are TGTGCCAGCAGCCCGGTCCCGGGGACAGCGAACACCGGGGAGCTGTTTTTT. It is translated as CASSPVPGTANTGELFF.

The chain has TRBV7-8 and TRBJ2-3; weak D call: TRBD1 (5 bases). Germline CDR1 is SGHVS and CDR2 is FQNEAQ. The CDR3 totals 17 residues. The V end was cut by 4 bases, the J end by 0 bases, with 17 bases between. Here the CDR3 reads CASSSTGVSSSTDTQYF. Written as DNA, the CDR3 is TGTGCCAGCAGCTCTACAGGAGTGTCCTCTAGCACAGATACGCAGTATTTT.

The V and J genes are TRBV12-3 or TRBV12-4 and TRBJ2-1; 7 bases fit TRBD1. CDR3 length equals 14 residues. V lost 6 bases to trimming and J lost 4 bases; unmatched junction nucleotides: 6. The CDR3 bases are TGTGCCAGCAGGACCGGGACAGTATACAATGAGCAGTTCTTC. Its translation: CASRTGTVYNEQFF.

This clonotype was detected many times. V and J are TRBV5-1 and TRBJ2-5; D not resolved. CDR3 length: 13 amino acids. Germline values: CDR1 SGHRS, CDR2 YFSETQ. V was pared by 1 base and J by 1 base, with 5 bases between. CDR3 in amino acids: CASSLPPQETQYF. The DNA for the CDR3 is TGCGCCAGCAGCTTGCCTCCCCAAGAGACCCAGTACTTC.

This rearrangement joins TRBV5-1 to TRBJ2-3, with 7 bases that match TRBD2. V was clipped by 4 bases and J by 0 bases; unmatched bases: 5. This CDR3 is 15 amino acids long. CDR1 SGHRS and CDR2 YFSETQ come from the germline V gene. The CDR3, as DNA: TGCGCCAGCAGCCCGGGGGGATCTAGCACAGATACGCAGTATTTT. This gives the protein CASSPGGSSTDTQYF. Full variable domain (rest looked up from reference TRBV5-1 and TRBJ2-3): KAGVTQTPRYLIKTRGQQVTLSCSPISGHRSVSWYQQTPGQGLQFLFEYFSETQRNKGNFPGRFSGRQFSNSRSEMNVSTLELGDSALYLCASSPGGSSTDTQYFGPGTRLTVL.

The CDR3, as DNA: TGCAGCGTTGTTTCGCCGAGTAGCGGGAGTTATCATGAGCAGTTCTTC. Protein product: CSVVSPSSGSYHEQFF. The chain carries TRBV29-1 and TRBJ2-1, with TRBD2 matching over 9 bases. This CDR3 is built from 16 residues. The V gene end was trimmed by 4 bases and the J gene end by 8 bases; junction bases not matched to a gene: 15. Germline CDR1 and CDR2: SQVTM and ANQGSEA.